These 17 T cell receptor beta chains came from one sample sequenced in a study of shared clonotypes between healthy human individuals. TCRdb's copy holds only in-frame clones and misses some; the assay was immunoSEQ multiplex PCR. The repertoire has 90,000 to 150,000 clones, over 65% of them found once; the top ten carry 24%. The sample consisted of memory CD8+ T cells sorted from blood. The subset was: CD45RO+ cells pooled with CCR7-negative TemRA cells. These receptors were collected from a woman in her twenties or thirties in good health.

This clone was recorded at least ten times. The chain links TRBV7-8 to TRBJ2-7; D is undetermined. This CDR3 is built from 16 residues. The germline V gene has CDR1 SGHVS and CDR2 FQNEAQ. V lost 3 bases and J lost 0, with 15 bases in between. CDR3 sequence reads: CASSFGAISSSYEQYF. Here the CDR3 DNA reads TGTGCCAGCAGCTTCGGCGCAATCTCGAGCTCCTACGAGCAGTACTTC. The entire variable domain, with the rest obtained from reference TRBV7-8 and TRBJ2-7, is as follows: GAGVSQSPRYKVAKRGQDVALRCDPISGHVSLFWYQQALGQGPEFLTYFQNEAQLDKSGLPSDRFFAERPEGSVSTLKIQRTQQEDSAVYLCASSFGAISSSYEQYFGPGTRLTVT.

This clone appeared a few times. The gene calls are TRBV28 and TRBJ2-1, with D possibly TRBD2 on 6 matching bases. Between the trimmed V and J ends, which lost 5 bases and 2 bases, there was a span of 13 bases. This CDR3 spans 15 amino acids. CDR1 and CDR2 from the germline V gene are MDHEN and SYDVKM. CDR3 sequence: CASSLPGEPYNEQFF. In DNA, the CDR3 is TGTGCCAGCAGTCTCCCGGGGGAGCCCTACAATGAGCAGTTCTTC.

This chain connects TRBV25-1 to TRBJ2-1; the D is unclear. CDR3 length: 15 amino acids. With 2 bases removed from V and 0 bases from J, the gap between germline ends came to 8 bases. Germline CDR1 reads MGHDK; CDR2 reads SYGVNS. CDR3 DNA sequence: TGTGCCAGCAGTGAAGACTCGCCCTCCTACAATGAGCAGTTCTTC. Encoded protein: CASSEDSPSYNEQFF.

This rearrangement joins TRBV5-1 to TRBJ2-4; D could derive from TRBD1 or TRBD2 (5 bases each). CDR1 and CDR2 (germline): SGHRS, YFSETQ. The V end lost 7 bases, the J end lost 5 bases, and 16 bases lay between the germline ends. The CDR3 runs to 14 residues. The CDR3 DNA reads TGCGCCAGCTCGGGGCCCCGGGGAGAAAACATTCAGTACTTC. It specifies CASSGPRGENIQYF.

J is TRBJ1-5 and V is TRBV19; maybe TRBD1 (6 bases). This CDR3 comprises 13 residues. Looked up from germline, CDR1 is LNHDA and CDR2 is SQIVND (reference sequence). Trimming stripped 3 bases from V and 7 bases from J, with 10 bases between. The CDR3 is CASSMGAPQPQHF. The CDR3, as DNA: TGTGCCAGTAGTATGGGGGCTCCCCAGCCCCAGCATTTT.

The V call is TRBV10-1, the J call TRBJ2-5; 9 bases are a match to TRBD1. TRBJ2-7 matches the DNA end more closely, so the J call is doubtful. Germline V gives CDR1 WNHNN, CDR2 SYGVQD (reference sequence). The CDR3 is 13 residues long. The CDR3 reads CANRQGVFGEQYF. In nucleotides, the CDR3 is TGCGCCAACCGACAGGGGGTGTTCGGCGAGCAGTACTTC.

The chain links TRBV19 to TRBJ2-1, with 14 bases lining up with TRBD2. Germline V gene data show CDR1 as LNHDA and CDR2 as SQIVND (reference sequence). Losses at the gene ends were 6 bases for V and 7 bases for J; bases not matched to a gene: 8. This CDR3 region has 16 residues. The CDR3 sequence is CASRPPGLAGVNEQFF. In DNA, the CDR3 is TGTGCCAGTAGGCCCCCGGGACTAGCGGGAGTAAATGAGCAGTTCTTC. Based on the CDR3 plus reference TRBV19 and TRBJ2-1, the full variable domain is DGGITQSPKYLFRKEGQNVTLSCEQNLNHDAMYWYRQDPGQGLRLIYYSQIVNDFQKGDIAEGYSVSREKKESFPLTVTSAQKNPTAFYLCASRPPGLAGVNEQFFGPGTRLTVL.

The chain carries TRBV27 and TRBJ2-1; no firm D call. Trimming removed 3 bases from V and 0 bases from J, with 9 bases in between. The CDR3 has 15 amino acids. Germline CDR1 and CDR2: MNHEY and SMNVEV (reference sequence). The CDR3, as DNA: TGTGCCAGCAGTTTTTCAGCAAGCTCCTACAATGAGCAGTTCTTC. Protein product: CASSFSASSYNEQFF.

The table lists this clone with a few counts. The chain links TRBV6-5 to TRBJ2-1; maybe TRBD2 (5 bases). The germline CDR1 and CDR2 sequences are MNHEY and SVGAGI. Trimming removed 5 bases at V and 4 bases at J, with 9 bases between. The length of the CDR3 is 13 residues. CDR3: CASSDSEYNEQFF. Here the CDR3 DNA reads TGTGCCAGCAGTGATAGCGAGTACAATGAGCAGTTCTTC.

The rearrangement uses TRBV19 and TRBJ2-1, with D tentatively TRBD1 (6 bases). V lost 6 bases and J 4 bases, leaving 16 bases between the germline ends. From germline, CDR1 is LNHDA and CDR2 SQIVND (reference sequence). CDR3 length equals 15 residues. The CDR3 sequence: CASRPHRDLYNEQFF. In nucleotides, the CDR3 is TGTGCCAGTAGACCCCACAGGGATTTATACAATGAGCAGTTCTTC.

This chain uses TRBV7-2 with TRBJ2-1, with 10 nucleotides matching TRBD2. The V and J ends lost 0 bases and 0 bases, in that order; junction bases with no gene match: 11. Germline V gene data show CDR1 as SGHTA and CDR2 as FQGNSA. The CDR3 length is 20 residues. The CDR3 bases are TGTGCCAGCAGCTTAGCGGGGCTAGCGGGAGTGGGGGCCTCCTACAATGAGCAGTTCTTC. It codes for CASSLAGLAGVGASYNEQFF.

This rearrangement joins TRBV27 to TRBJ2-5; TRBD2 is a possible D gene (6 bases). V was trimmed by 5 bases and J by 1 base, leaving 23 bases between them. The CDR3 contains 18 residues. Looked up from germline, CDR1 is MNHEY and CDR2 is SMNVEV (reference sequence). For the CDR3, the DNA is TGTGCCAGCAGTGAGGTCGGGGCGGGATGGGACCTCCAAGAGACCCAGTACTTC. Translating gives CASSEVGAGWDLQETQYF.

The chain links TRBV7-9 to TRBJ2-5, with 10 bases fitting TRBD2. This CDR3 spans 15 amino acids. Germline V gene sequence: CDR1 SEHNR, CDR2 FQNEAQ (reference sequence). V gave up 2 bases and J gave up 3 bases; unmatched junction bases: 3. DNA of the CDR3: TGTGCCAGCAGCTTATTCACTAGCGGGGAAGAGACCCAGTACTTC. Encoded protein: CASSLFTSGEETQYF.

Remarks on this clone: A far larger clone differs by one base, so this is likely a read error. No conserved phenylalanine or tryptophan is present at the end of the CDR3, so a read error is the likely explanation. The gene calls are TRBV4-2 and TRBJ2-7, with 10 nucleotides matching TRBD2. CDR3 size: 16 residues. CDR1 and CDR2 (germline): LGHNA, YNFKEQ. The V gene end was trimmed by 0 bases and the J gene end by 5 bases; junction bases not matched to a gene: 7. CDR3 in DNA: TGTGCCAGCAGCCAAGAAGGAGCGGGAGGGCCGAACGAGCAGTACTCC. Protein: CASSQEGAGGPNEQYS.

This chain uses TRBV6-4 with TRBJ2-1, with 11 bases lining up with TRBD2. Germline V gene lookup returns CDR1 MRHNA and CDR2 SNTAGT. This CDR3 is built from 15 residues. Trimming removed 5 bases from V and 4 bases from J; junction bases left unmatched: 4. In DNA, the CDR3 is TGTGCCAGCAGTCCCGGGACTAGCGGATACAATGAGCAGTTCTTC. This codes for CASSPGTSGYNEQFF.

This clone was recorded a few times. This rearrangement joins TRBV15 to TRBJ1-2, with D uncertain. This CDR3 contains 14 residues. V was pared by 1 base and J by 4 bases, with 10 bases between. Per germline, CDR1 LNHNV and CDR2 YYDKDF (reference sequence). CDR3 sequence reads: CATSRGPGAYGYTF. The CDR3 DNA reads TGTGCCACCAGCAGAGGGCCGGGAGCCTATGGCTACACCTTC.

The CDR3 spells CASSLGQRRVYEQYF. CDR3 nucleotides: TGTGCCAGCTCACTGGGACAGAGAAGGGTCTACGAGCAGTACTTC. This chain connects TRBV18 to TRBJ2-7, with 7 bases identical to TRBD1. Germline CDR1 and CDR2: KGHSH and LQKENI. This CDR3 region has 15 residues. The ends lost 4 bases at V and 3 bases at J; junction bases unmatched: 9.